These 8 T cell receptor beta chains came from one sample sequenced in a study of blood T cell repertoires in COVID-19. Clones were sequenced by immunoSEQ multiplex PCR, and TCRdb holds only the in-frame ones, with some missing. The data show 150,000 to 200,000 clones, with 65% to 85% seen just once and about 3.3% held by the top ten. Sequencing input: PBMCs or T cells enriched from blood (not recorded which). All receptors derive from a young woman who had been exposed to COVID-19.

This clone was counted many times. The genes are TRBV28 and TRBJ2-7; the match to TRBD2 covers 8 bases. Germline trimming cut 3 bases from V and 7 bases from J; bases unmatched to any gene: 2. The CDR3 contains 12 residues. From germline, CDR1 is MDHEN and CDR2 SYDVKM. In DNA form, the CDR3 reads TGTGCCAGCAGTTTCGGGGGGGCGGAGCAGTACTTC. Translated, it gives CASSFGGAEQYF.

The chain links TRBV2 to TRBJ1-3, with D perhaps matching TRBD1 (5 bases). Germline V gives CDR1 SNHLY, CDR2 FYNNEI. Trimming stripped 4 bases from V and 2 bases from J, with 12 bases between. The CDR3 totals 15 residues. The CDR3 protein is CASSGSGGTGNTIYF. CDR3 DNA: TGTGCCAGCAGTGGCTCGGGGGGGACTGGAAACACCATATATTTT.

The chain is built from TRBV5-1 and TRBJ1-3; 10 positions match TRBD1. Germline CDR1 reads SGHRS; CDR2 reads YFSETQ. The trim removed 4 bases at V and 4 bases at J, leaving 8 bases unmatched. CDR3 length equals 16 residues. CDR3 amino acids: CASSPGTGDSGNTIYF. The CDR3 DNA is TGCGCCAGCAGCCCCGGGACAGGGGACTCAGGAAACACCATATATTTT.

The chain joins TRBV5-5 to TRBJ1-1, with D unclear. CDR1 is SGHKS, CDR2 YYEKEE, per germline (reference sequence). The CDR3 is made up of 14 amino acids. V was trimmed by 0 bases and J by 3 bases, leaving 9 bases between them. This CDR3 reads CASSLVIRDTEAFF. The CDR3 DNA reads as TGTGCCAGCAGCTTGGTTATACGGGACACTGAAGCTTTCTTT.

This clone was recorded only once. CDR3 DNA sequence: TGTGCCAGCAGTTCTAGTTCAGGGATCACCGGGGAGCTGTTTTTT. This sequence encodes CASSSSSGITGELFF. This chain links TRBV27 with TRBJ2-2; a possible D gene is TRBD1 (5 bases). The germline V gene has CDR1 MNHEY and CDR2 SMNVEV (reference sequence). The length of the CDR3 is 15 residues. The germline V and J ends were trimmed by 4 bases and 4 bases, with 13 bases remaining between them.

The rearrangement joins TRBV12-5 to TRBJ2-2; 7 positions agree with TRBD1. From germline, CDR1 is LGHNT and CDR2 FRNRAP. This CDR3 region has 12 residues. The junction had 3 bases not matched to a gene; V was cut back by 9 bases and J by 5 bases. As DNA, the CDR3 is TGTGCTAGCTCACAGGGGACCGGGGAGCTGTTTTTT. It is translated as CASSQGTGELFF.

This chain connects TRBV5-8 to TRBJ1-1; D not resolved. The CDR3 runs to 12 residues. V was cut by 1 base and J by 10 bases, with 11 bases left in between. From germline, CDR1 is SGHTS and CDR2 YDEGEE. CDR3 in amino acids: CASSLRGSGAFF. In DNA form, the CDR3 reads TGTGCCAGCAGCTTGAGAGGATCCGGAGCTTTCTTT. Drawing the rest from reference TRBV5-8 and TRBJ1-1, the complete variable domain is EAGVTQSPTHLIKTRGQQATLRCSPISGHTSVYWYQQALGLGLQFLLWYDEGEERNRGNFPPRFSGRQFPNYSSELNVNALELEDSALYLCASSLRGSGAFFGQGTRLTVV.

The chain has TRBV6-5 and TRBJ1-1; maybe TRBD1 (6 bases). The CDR3 has 10 residues. The V gene's germline CDR1 is MNHEY and CDR2 SVGAGI. V lost 10 bases and J 6 bases, leaving 9 bases between the germline ends. CDR3 in amino acids: CATGGPEAFF. The CDR3 DNA sequence: TGTGCCACTGGGGGCCCTGAAGCTTTCTTT.